Listed below are T cell receptor beta chains from one sample, sequenced in a study of response to subunit inactivated influenza vaccine. TCRdb re-called the RT-PCR reads with MiXCR, one entry per CDR3 protein. The repertoire has 650,000 to 800,000 distinct CDR3 sequences, approximately 14% of them found once; the top ten carry less than 7%. The sequencing used PBMCs from blood, collected 14 to 15 days before vaccination. The source of these receptors is a man aged 50 or older who received an inactivated influenza vaccine. Each CDR3 is given with its conserved first and last residue. Fields, in order: J gene, D gene, V gene, clone size, CDR3 DNA, CDR3 protein. The D gene is left open where the match is weak. Size is stated for part of the rows, as once, few or many counts, or as a class when the clone is expanded.

j_call: TRBJ1-4
d_call: TRBD1
v_call: TRBV30
clone_size: few
cdr3_nt: TGTGCCTGGCAGACAGGGAGGAGTGAAAAACTGTTTTTT
cdr3_aa: CAWQTGRSEKLFF

j_call: TRBJ2-3
d_call: TRBD2
v_call: TRBV20-1
clone_size: .
cdr3_nt: TGCAGTACGACCGGGCGGGAGTGGAGCACAGATACGCAGTATTTT
cdr3_aa: CSTTGREWSTDTQYF

j_call: TRBJ2-1
d_call: TRBD2
v_call: TRBV7-2
clone_size: few
cdr3_nt: TGTGCCAGCAGCGAGCGGGGGAGCTCCTACAATGAGCAGTTCTTC
cdr3_aa: CASSERGSSYNEQFF

j_call: TRBJ2-3
d_call: .
v_call: TRBV19
clone_size: .
cdr3_nt: TGTGCCAGTAGTACCCCTTTGGGGAGCACAGATACGCAGTATTTT
cdr3_aa: CASSTPLGSTDTQYF

j_call: TRBJ1-1
d_call: .
v_call: TRBV6-1
clone_size: .
cdr3_nt: TGTGCCAGCTTTCTGGGGAACACTGAAGCTTTCTTT
cdr3_aa: CASFLGNTEAFF

j_call: TRBJ2-5
d_call: TRBD2
v_call: TRBV6-1
clone_size: few
cdr3_nt: TGTGCCAGCACCCCCTGGTCTAGCGGAAACCAAGAGACCCAGTACTTC
cdr3_aa: CASTPWSSGNQETQYF

j_call: TRBJ1-2
d_call: .
v_call: TRBV24-1
clone_size: few
cdr3_nt: TGTGCCACCAGTGAACGGCCACCTAACTATGGCTACACCTTC
cdr3_aa: CATSERPPNYGYTF

j_call: TRBJ2-2
d_call: .
v_call: TRBV24-1
clone_size: .
cdr3_nt: TGTGCCACCAGTGATTTGTTCCTAGGGGAGCTGTTTTTT
cdr3_aa: CATSDLFLGELFF

j_call: TRBJ1-4
d_call: TRBD1
v_call: TRBV6-9
clone_size: few
cdr3_nt: TGTGCCAGCAGTTATTTGCGCCGCGGACAGGGTGAAAAACTGTTTTTT
cdr3_aa: CASSYLRRGQGEKLFF

j_call: TRBJ1-1
d_call: .
v_call: TRBV6-6
clone_size: .
cdr3_nt: TGTGCCAGCAGCTCCCCTCAAGAGTTAGGAGCTTTCTTT
cdr3_aa: CASSSPQELGAFF

j_call: TRBJ2-1
d_call: TRBD2
v_call: TRBV7-9
clone_size: many
cdr3_nt: TGTGCTACAGAGGACTTAGCGGGAGGTGTCAATGAGCAGTTCTTC
cdr3_aa: CATEDLAGGVNEQFF

j_call: TRBJ2-3
d_call: .
v_call: TRBV28
clone_size: many
cdr3_nt: TGTGCCAGCAGTTCTACCTGGGGTACGCAGTATTTT
cdr3_aa: CASSSTWGTQYF

j_call: TRBJ2-6
d_call: TRBD1
v_call: TRBV7-8
clone_size: few
cdr3_nt: TGTGCCAGCAGAAAGGACAGGGGCTGGGCCAACGTCCTGACTTTC
cdr3_aa: CASRKDRGWANVLTF

j_call: TRBJ1-2
d_call: .
v_call: TRBV6-5
clone_size: .
cdr3_nt: TGTGCCAGCAGTTACGCCGCCAGCTACTATGGCTACACCTTC
cdr3_aa: CASSYAASYYGYTF

j_call: TRBJ1-5
d_call: .
v_call: TRBV19
clone_size: few
cdr3_nt: TGTGCCAGTAGTATAGTAGGGGGTCAGCCCCAGCATTTT
cdr3_aa: CASSIVGGQPQHF

j_call: TRBJ2-7
d_call: TRBD2
v_call: TRBV20-1
clone_size: few
cdr3_nt: TGCAGTGCTAGAGACAGGTTAGCGGGGACGAGCTCCTACGAGCAGTACTTC
cdr3_aa: CSARDRLAGTSSYEQYF

j_call: TRBJ2-3
d_call: .
v_call: TRBV6-2/TRBV6-3
clone_size: .
cdr3_nt: TGTGCCAGCAAGGGGTTGGGGATCACAGATACGCAGTATTTT
cdr3_aa: CASKGLGITDTQYF

j_call: TRBJ2-2
d_call: TRBD2
v_call: TRBV3-1
clone_size: once
cdr3_nt: TGTGCCAGCAGCCAAGCGGGACTACACACCGGGGAGCTGTTTTTT
cdr3_aa: CASSQAGLHTGELFF

j_call: TRBJ1-2
d_call: .
v_call: TRBV4-2
clone_size: few
cdr3_nt: TGTGCCAGCAGCCAAACAGGAATGCGTAACTATGGCTACACCTTC
cdr3_aa: CASSQTGMRNYGYTF

j_call: TRBJ1-1
d_call: .
v_call: TRBV7-2
clone_size: few
cdr3_nt: TGTGCCAGCAGCGTCCTAATTGGGTCAGGCACTGAAGCTTTCTTT
cdr3_aa: CASSVLIGSGTEAFF